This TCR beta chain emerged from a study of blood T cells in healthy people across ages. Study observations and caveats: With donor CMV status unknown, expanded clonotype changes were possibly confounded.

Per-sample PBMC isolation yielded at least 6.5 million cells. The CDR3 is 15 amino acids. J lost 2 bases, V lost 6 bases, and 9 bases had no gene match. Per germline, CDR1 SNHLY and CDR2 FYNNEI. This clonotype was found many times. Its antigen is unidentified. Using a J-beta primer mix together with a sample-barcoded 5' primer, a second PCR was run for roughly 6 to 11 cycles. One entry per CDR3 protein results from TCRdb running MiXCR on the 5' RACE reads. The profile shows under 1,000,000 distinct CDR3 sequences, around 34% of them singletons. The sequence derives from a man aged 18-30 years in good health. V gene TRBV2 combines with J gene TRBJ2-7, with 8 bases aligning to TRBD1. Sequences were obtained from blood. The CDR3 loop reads CASSLHDRGTYEQYF. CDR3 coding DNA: TGTGCCAGCAGCCTACATGACAGGGGCACCTACGAGCAGTACTTC.